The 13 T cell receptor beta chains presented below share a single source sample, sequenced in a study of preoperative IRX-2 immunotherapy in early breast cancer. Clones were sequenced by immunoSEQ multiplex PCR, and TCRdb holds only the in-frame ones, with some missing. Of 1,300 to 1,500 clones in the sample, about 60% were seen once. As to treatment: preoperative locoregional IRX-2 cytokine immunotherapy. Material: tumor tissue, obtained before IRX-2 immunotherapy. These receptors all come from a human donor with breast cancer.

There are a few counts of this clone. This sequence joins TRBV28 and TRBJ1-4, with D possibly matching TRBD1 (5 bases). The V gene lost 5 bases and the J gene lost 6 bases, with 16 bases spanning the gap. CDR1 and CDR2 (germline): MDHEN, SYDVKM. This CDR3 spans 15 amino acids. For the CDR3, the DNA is TGTGCCAGCAGTCATATCGGGGGGACGGATGAAAAACTGTTTTTT. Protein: CASSHIGGTDEKLFF.

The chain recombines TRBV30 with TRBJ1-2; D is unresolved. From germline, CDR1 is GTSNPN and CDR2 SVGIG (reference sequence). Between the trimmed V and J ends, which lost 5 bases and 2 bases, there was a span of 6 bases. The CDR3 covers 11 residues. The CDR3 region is CAWGRNYGYTF. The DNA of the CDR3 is TGTGCCTGGGGCAGAAACTATGGCTACACCTTC.

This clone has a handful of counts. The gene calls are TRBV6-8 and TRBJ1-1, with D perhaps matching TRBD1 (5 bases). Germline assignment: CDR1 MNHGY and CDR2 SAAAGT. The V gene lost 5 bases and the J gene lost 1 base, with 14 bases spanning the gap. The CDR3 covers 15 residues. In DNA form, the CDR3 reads TGTGCCAGCAGTGCATCCGGGACCCAGAACACTGAAGCTTTCTTT. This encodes CASSASGTQNTEAFF.

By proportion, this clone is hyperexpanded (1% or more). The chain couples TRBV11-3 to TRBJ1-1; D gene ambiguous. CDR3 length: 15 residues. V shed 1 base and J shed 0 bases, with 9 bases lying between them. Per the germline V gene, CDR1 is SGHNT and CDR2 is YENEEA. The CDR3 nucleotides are TGTGCCAGCAGCTTAGTTCTGGTCATGAACACTGAAGCTTTCTTT. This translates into CASSLVLVMNTEAFF.

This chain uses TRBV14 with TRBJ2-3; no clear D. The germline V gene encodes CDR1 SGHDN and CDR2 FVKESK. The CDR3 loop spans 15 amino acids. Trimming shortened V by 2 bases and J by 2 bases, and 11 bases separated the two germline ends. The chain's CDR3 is CASSQMRIFTDTQYF. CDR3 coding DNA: TGTGCCAGCAGCCAAATGCGTATTTTCACAGATACGCAGTATTTT.

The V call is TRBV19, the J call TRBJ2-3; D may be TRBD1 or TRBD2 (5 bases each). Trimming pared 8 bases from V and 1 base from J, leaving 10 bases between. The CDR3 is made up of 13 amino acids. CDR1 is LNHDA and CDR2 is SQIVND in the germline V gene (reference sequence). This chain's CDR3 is CASSGRRTDTQYF. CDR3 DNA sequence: TGTGCCAGTTCGGGGCGCCGCACAGATACGCAGTATTTT.

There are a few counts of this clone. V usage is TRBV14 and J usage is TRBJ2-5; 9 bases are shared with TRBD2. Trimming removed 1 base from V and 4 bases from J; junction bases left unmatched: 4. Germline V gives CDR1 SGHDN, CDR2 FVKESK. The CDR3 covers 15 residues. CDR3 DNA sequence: TGTGCCAGCAGCCAAGGATTAGCGGGGGTAGAGACCCAGTACTTC. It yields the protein CASSQGLAGVETQYF.

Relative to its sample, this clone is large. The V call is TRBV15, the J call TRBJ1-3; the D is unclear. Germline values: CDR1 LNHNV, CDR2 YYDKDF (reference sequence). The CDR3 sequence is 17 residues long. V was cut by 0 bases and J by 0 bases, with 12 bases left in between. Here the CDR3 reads CATSRDGVGTSGNTIYF. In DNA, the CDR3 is TGTGCCACCAGCAGAGATGGGGTCGGAACCTCTGGAAACACCATATATTTT.

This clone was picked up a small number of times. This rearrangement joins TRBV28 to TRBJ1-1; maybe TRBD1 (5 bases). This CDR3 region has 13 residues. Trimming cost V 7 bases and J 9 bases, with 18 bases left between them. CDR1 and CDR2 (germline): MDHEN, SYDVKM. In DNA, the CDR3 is TGTGCCAGCATTCCTACAGGTCAGCCCCAAGCTTTCTTT. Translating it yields CASIPTGQPQAFF.

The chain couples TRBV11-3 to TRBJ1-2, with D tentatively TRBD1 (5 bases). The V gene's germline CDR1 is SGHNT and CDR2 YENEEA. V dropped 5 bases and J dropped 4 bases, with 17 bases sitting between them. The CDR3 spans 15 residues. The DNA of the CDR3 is TGTGCCAGCAGCCGCCACGATCGGGACCGCTATGGCTACACCTTC. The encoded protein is CASSRHDRDRYGYTF.

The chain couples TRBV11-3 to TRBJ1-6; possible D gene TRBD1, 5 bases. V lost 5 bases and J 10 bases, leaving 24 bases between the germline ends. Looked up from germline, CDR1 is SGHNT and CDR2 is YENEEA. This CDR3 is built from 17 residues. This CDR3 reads CASSTAGWGQIVSPLHF. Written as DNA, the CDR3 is TGTGCCAGCAGCACGGCCGGATGGGGCCAAATAGTGTCACCCCTCCACTTT.

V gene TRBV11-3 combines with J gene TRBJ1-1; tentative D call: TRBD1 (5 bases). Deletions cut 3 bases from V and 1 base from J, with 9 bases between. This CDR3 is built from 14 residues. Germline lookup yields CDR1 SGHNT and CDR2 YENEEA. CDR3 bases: TGTGCCAGCAGCTTGGGGGGAGGGAACACTGAAGCTTTCTTT. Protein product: CASSLGGGNTEAFF. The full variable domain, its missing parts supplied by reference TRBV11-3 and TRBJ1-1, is EAGVVQSPRYKIIEKKQPVAFWCNPISGHNTLYWYLQNLGQGPELLIRYENEEAVDDSQLPKDRFSAERLKGVDSTLKIQPAELGDSAVYLCASSLGGGNTEAFFGQGTRLTVV.

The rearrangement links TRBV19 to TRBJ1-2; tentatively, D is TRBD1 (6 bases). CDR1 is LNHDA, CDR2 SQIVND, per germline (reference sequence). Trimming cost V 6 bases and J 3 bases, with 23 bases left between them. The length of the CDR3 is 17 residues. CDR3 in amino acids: CASRNRLWGASDYGYTF. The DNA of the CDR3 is TGTGCCAGTAGGAATCGTCTTTGGGGGGCCTCCGACTATGGCTACACCTTC.